Shown below are 13 T cell receptor beta chains from a single sample sequenced in a study of T cell responses to AZD1222 COVID-19 vaccine. Sequencing was performed with immunoSEQ multiplex PCR; in TCRdb, only in-frame clones are kept and a portion is missing. The table has 200,000 or so clones, 87% seen once. Sample: peripheral blood, taken on day 0 of MenACWY control vaccination. These receptors were taken from an adult in good health.

This chain connects TRBV9 to TRBJ2-5; TRBD2 matches at 7 bases. Germline-derived CDR1 and CDR2 are SGDLS and YYNGEE. The CDR3 sequence is 16 residues long. V was clipped by 2 bases and J by 2 bases; unmatched bases: 9. The CDR3 spells CASSVSSGGIQETQYF. For the CDR3, the DNA is TGTGCCAGCAGCGTTTCATCCGGGGGGATACAAGAGACCCAGTACTTC.

The rearrangement uses TRBV11-3 and TRBJ1-2, with 7 bases that match TRBD1. This CDR3 region has 12 residues. V was pared by 4 bases and J by 8 bases, with 4 bases of the junction left unmatched. CDR1 SGHNT and CDR2 YENEEA come from the germline V gene. The CDR3 nucleotides read TGTGCCAGCAGCTCAGGGGGTCGGGGCTACACCTTC. This encodes CASSSGGRGYTF.

The rearrangement links TRBV28 to TRBJ1-1; 10 nucleotides match TRBD1. CDR1 and CDR2 from the germline V gene are MDHEN and SYDVKM. The CDR3 extends over 16 amino acids. Losses at the gene ends were 6 bases for V and 0 bases for J; bases not matched to a gene: 7. This chain's CDR3 is CASSSAGQGMNTEAFF. The CDR3 DNA follows: TGTGCCAGCAGCTCCGCGGGACAGGGGATGAACACTGAAGCTTTCTTT.

V is TRBV7-8 and J is TRBJ1-5; D gene ambiguous. V was trimmed by 5 bases and J by 6 bases, leaving 14 bases between them. CDR3 length: 14 amino acids. Germline V gives CDR1 SGHVS, CDR2 FQNEAQ. The CDR3 loop reads CASSDRPGIQPQHF. The CDR3 bases are TGTGCCAGCAGCGATCGGCCAGGCATTCAGCCCCAGCATTTT.

The chain is built from TRBV4-1 and TRBJ2-7; maybe TRBD1 (5 bases). CDR3 length equals 16 residues. The V end lost 1 base, the J end lost 6 bases, and 19 bases lay between the germline ends. CDR1 and CDR2 from the germline V gene are MGHRA and YSYEKL. CDR3 bases: TGCGCCAGCAGCCAAGGAGTAGGGGCTGGGGTATCCGAGCAGTACTTC. This codes for CASSQGVGAGVSEQYF.

This chain links TRBV2 with TRBJ2-7; the D gene is possibly TRBD1 (7 bases). The length of the CDR3 is 15 residues. CDR1 and CDR2 from the germline V gene are SNHLY and FYNNEI. The V end was cut by 5 bases, the J end by 3 bases, with 17 bases between. The CDR3 DNA sequence: TGTGCCAGCAGTAACACAGGGGACTCGTACTACGAGCAGTACTTC. Translated: CASSNTGDSYYEQYF.

A few counts support this clone. The genes are TRBV7-2 and TRBJ1-6, with 8 bases matching TRBD1. J lost 6 bases, V lost 4 bases, and 2 bases had no gene match. Germline CDR1 and CDR2: SGHTA and FQGNSA. The CDR3 totals 14 residues. This CDR3 reads CASSSDRVNSPLHF. Here the CDR3 DNA reads TGTGCCAGCAGCTCGGACAGGGTTAATTCACCCCTCCACTTT.

The CDR3 coding sequence is TGTGCCAGCAGCTTTACTCCAAAAAGCTCCTACGAGCAGTACTTC. Protein: CASSFTPKSSYEQYF. The chain recombines TRBV7-2 with TRBJ2-7; D is uncertain. Germline V CDR1 and CDR2: SGHTA, FQGNSA. The V and J ends lost 3 bases and 0 bases respectively, with 12 bases between them. CDR3 size: 15 residues.

This CDR3 reads CASSYSRADTEAFF. CDR3 coding DNA: TGTGCCAGCAGTTACTCCCGGGCGGACACTGAAGCTTTCTTT. This sequence joins TRBV6-5 and TRBJ1-1; D is uncertain. Germline assignment: CDR1 MNHEY and CDR2 SVGAGI. This CDR3 comprises 14 residues. V shed 0 bases and J shed 3 bases, with 8 bases lying between them.

This clone has just a few counts. V usage is TRBV24-1 and J usage is TRBJ2-1; TRBD2 matches 8 bases. V dropped 2 bases and J dropped 1; count of bases not matched to a gene: 3. Germline-derived CDR1 and CDR2 are KGHDR and SFDVKD. The CDR3 loop spans 16 amino acids. CDR3 region: CATSDSSGRSYNEQFF. The CDR3 coding sequence is TGTGCCACCAGTGATTCCAGCGGGAGATCCTACAATGAGCAGTTCTTC.

V is TRBV11-3 and J is TRBJ2-7; D not resolved. The V end lost 0 bases, the J end lost 5 bases, and 11 bases lay between the germline ends. The V gene's germline CDR1 is SGHNT and CDR2 YENEEA. There are 14 residues in the CDR3. CDR3 in DNA: TGTGCCAGCAGCTTAGATCGACGGTCGCACGAGCAGTACTTC. It translates to CASSLDRRSHEQYF.

The chain joins TRBV6-5 to TRBJ1-5; TRBD1 agrees at 10 bases. The CDR3 spans 15 residues. Per germline, CDR1 MNHEY and CDR2 SVGAGI. Losses at the gene ends were 5 bases for V and 3 bases for J; bases not matched to a gene: 4. Here the CDR3 DNA reads TGTGCCAGCAGTCCGGGACAGGGGCACAATCAGCCCCAGCATTTT. It codes for CASSPGQGHNQPQHF.

In nucleotides, the CDR3 is TGTGCCAGCAGCTTAGATCAGGGGATTGGGAATGAGCAGTTCTTC. It encodes CASSLDQGIGNEQFF. The rearrangement uses TRBV13 and TRBJ2-1; tentatively, D is TRBD1 (6 bases). CDR3 length: 15 amino acids. V was clipped by 1 base and J by 7 bases, with 14 bases between them. Germline CDR1 and CDR2: PRHDT and FYEKMQ (reference sequence).